This T cell receptor beta chain was obtained from a study of T cell responses to AZD1222 COVID-19 vaccine. The table came from immunoSEQ multiplex PCR; TCRdb's copy has only in-frame clones and leaves some out. This sample yields under 170,000 clones, of which around 90% are seen a single time; under 4% belongs to the top ten. The CDR3 is 13 residues long. Germline lookup yields CDR1 SQVTM and CDR2 ANQGSEA. V was cut by 4 bases and J by 1 base, with 8 bases left in between. Study results and caveats: The study reported that nearly half of spike-specific TCRs target unmutated variant regions. Possibly, clonal diversity was underestimated; donors were largely white British and included more females. Only six or seven AZD1222 recipients tested seropositive at baseline. Across the whole spike, CD4 TCRs peaked at regions 160-218 and 743-854.

About this clone itself: The antigen is not known. Other DNA sequences in the same sample also yield this CDR3.

The specimen comprised peripheral blood, sampled 28 days after the second AZD1222 dose. This TCR came from an adult who received the AZD1222 COVID-19 vaccine. V usage is TRBV29-1 and J usage is TRBJ1-5; TRBD1 might be the D (5 bases). The CDR3 sequence: CSVGGGSNQPQHF. CDR3 in DNA: TGCAGCGTTGGGGGGGGGAGCAATCAGCCCCAGCATTTT. The full variable domain, completed using reference TRBV29-1 and TRBJ1-5, is SAVISQKPSRDICQRGTSLTIQCQVDSQVTMMFWYRQQPGQSLTLIATANQGSEATYESGFVIDKFPISRPNLTFSTLTVSNMSPEDSSIYLCSVGGGSNQPQHFGDGTRLSIL.